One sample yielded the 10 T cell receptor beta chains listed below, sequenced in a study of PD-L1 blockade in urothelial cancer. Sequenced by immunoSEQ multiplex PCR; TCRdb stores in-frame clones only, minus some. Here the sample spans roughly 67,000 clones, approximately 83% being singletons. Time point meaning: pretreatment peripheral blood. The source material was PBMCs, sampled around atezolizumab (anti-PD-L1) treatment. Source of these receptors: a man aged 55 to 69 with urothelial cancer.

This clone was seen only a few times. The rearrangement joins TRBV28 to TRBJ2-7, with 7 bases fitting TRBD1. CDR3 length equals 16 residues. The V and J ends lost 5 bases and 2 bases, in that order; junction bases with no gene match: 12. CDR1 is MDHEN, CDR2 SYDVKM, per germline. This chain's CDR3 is CASSPYRQGTAYEQYF. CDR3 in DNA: TGTGCCAGCAGTCCCTACCGACAGGGTACGGCCTACGAGCAGTACTTC.

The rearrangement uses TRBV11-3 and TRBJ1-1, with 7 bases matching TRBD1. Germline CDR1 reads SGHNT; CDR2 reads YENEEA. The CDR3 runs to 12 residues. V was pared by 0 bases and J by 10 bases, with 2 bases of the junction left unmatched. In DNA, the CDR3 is TGTGCCAGCAGCTTAGACAGGGGGAGAGCTTTCTTT. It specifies CASSLDRGRAFF.

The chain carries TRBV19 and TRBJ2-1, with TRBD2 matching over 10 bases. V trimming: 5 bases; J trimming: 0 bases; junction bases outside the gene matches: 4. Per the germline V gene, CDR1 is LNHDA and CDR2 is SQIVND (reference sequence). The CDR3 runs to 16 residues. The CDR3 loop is CASSPSGGISYNEQFF. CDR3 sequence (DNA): TGTGCCAGTAGTCCTAGCGGGGGTATCTCCTACAATGAGCAGTTCTTC.

The CDR3 reads CASNRQGASNQPQHF. The CDR3 bases are TGTGCCAGTAACCGACAGGGGGCTAGCAATCAGCCCCAGCATTTT. The rearrangement uses TRBV19 and TRBJ1-5; TRBD1 matches at 10 bases. CDR1 and CDR2 from the germline V gene are LNHDA and SQIVND (reference sequence). This CDR3 contains 15 residues. J lost 0 bases, V lost 7 bases, and 3 bases had no gene match.

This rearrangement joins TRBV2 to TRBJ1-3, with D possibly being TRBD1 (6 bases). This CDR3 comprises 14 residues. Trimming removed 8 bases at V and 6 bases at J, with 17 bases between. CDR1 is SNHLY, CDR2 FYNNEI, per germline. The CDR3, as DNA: TGTGCCAGCGACGAGCGGGGGCCCCCAAACACCATATATTTT. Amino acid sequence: CASDERGPPNTIYF.

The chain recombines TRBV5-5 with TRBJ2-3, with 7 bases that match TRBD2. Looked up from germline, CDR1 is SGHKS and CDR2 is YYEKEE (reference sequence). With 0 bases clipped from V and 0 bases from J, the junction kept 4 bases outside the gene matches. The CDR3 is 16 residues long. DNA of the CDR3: TGTGCCAGCAGCTTGGTCCTAGCGGCTAGCACAGATACGCAGTATTTT. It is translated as CASSLVLAASTDTQYF.

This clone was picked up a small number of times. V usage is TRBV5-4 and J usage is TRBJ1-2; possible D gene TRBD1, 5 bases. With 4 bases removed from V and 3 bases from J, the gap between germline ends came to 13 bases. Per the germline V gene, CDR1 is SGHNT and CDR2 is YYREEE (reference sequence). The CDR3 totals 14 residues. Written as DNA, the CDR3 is TGTGCCAGCAGCCGACCCGACAGATACTATGGCTACACCTTC. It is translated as CASSRPDRYYGYTF.

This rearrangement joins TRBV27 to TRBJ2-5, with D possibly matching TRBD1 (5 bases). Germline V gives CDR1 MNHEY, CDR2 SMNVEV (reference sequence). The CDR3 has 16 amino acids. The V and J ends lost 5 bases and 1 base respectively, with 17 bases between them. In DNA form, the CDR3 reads TGTGCCAGCAGTCCAACGGACAAGGTATTCCAAGAGACCCAGTACTTC. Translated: CASSPTDKVFQETQYF.

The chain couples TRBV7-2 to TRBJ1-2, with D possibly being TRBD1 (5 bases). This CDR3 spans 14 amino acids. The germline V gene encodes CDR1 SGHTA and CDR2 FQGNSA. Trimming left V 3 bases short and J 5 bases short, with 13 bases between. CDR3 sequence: CASSLKAGGYGYTF. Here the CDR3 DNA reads TGTGCCAGCAGCTTGAAGGCGGGGGGGTATGGCTACACCTTC.

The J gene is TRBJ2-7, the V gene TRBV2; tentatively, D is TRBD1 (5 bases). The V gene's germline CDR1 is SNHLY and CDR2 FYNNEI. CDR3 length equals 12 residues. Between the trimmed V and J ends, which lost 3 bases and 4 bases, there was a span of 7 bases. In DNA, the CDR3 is TGTGCCAGCAGTGAGCAGGGTTACGAGCAGTACTTC. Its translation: CASSEQGYEQYF.